The sequence of this T cell receptor beta chain was determined in a study of Ad26.COV2.S vaccination and SARS-CoV-2 variants (dated by TCRdb to about 2021). Study-level background: Donors in the vaccine arm were drawn from COV1001, a phase I-IIa trial of Ad26.COV2.S in healthy adults that was multicentre, randomized, double-blind and placebo-controlled. Sequencing of the TCRbeta repertoire served to evaluate the specificity and breadth of SARS-CoV-2-reactive T cell receptors following Ad26.COV2.S vaccination. Throughout the experiments and outcome assessment, investigators stayed blinded to trial group allocation. A total of 32 samples were included in the TCR-sequenced set, comprising about 20 Ad26.COV2.S vaccine recipients, 5 placebo recipients and 8 SARS-CoV-2 convalescent individuals. Participants in the trial were split at random into five groups of five each, receiving low-dose or high-dose Ad26.COV2.S once or twice, or else placebo on both occasions. Ad26.COV2.S was administered intramuscularly at 5 x 10^10 or 1 x 10^11 viral particles, either as a single shot or as two shots given 56 days apart. Broader findings and caveats from the paper: After vaccination, substantial breadth of spike-specific CD8+ and CD4+ T cell responses was reported. The authors noted that the TCR breadth and depth analyses may have underestimated total T cell responses. Comparable non-spike TCR breadth was observed between vaccine and placebo recipients, consistent with only spike being contained in the vaccine. Spike-specific TCR breadth was higher in Ad26.COV2.S recipients than in placebo recipients (P = 0.0014). The study was not powered to compare responses between vaccine doses or regimens.

Per the germline V gene (reference sequence), SGHKS is the CDR1 and YYEKEE is the CDR2. Including cysteine and phenylalanine, the CDR3 has 11 amino acids. Left in the record is the CDR3 DNA by itself, 33 bases read in frame from the first base. In light of the paper, this sample's treatment or condition label describes: 15 to 20 received Ad26.COV2.S at low or high dose, single or two shots; about 5 received placebo; per-sample allocation not given. Repertoires of vaccine and placebo recipients were sequenced from samples taken on day 63 after the first injection. In Cohort 1b, fewer than 30 adults aged 18-55 years were enrolled at a single site in Boston, USA, between 29 July and 7 August 2020. Ad26.COV2.S was a replication-incompetent adenovirus type 26 vector that expressed a prefusion-stabilized SARS-CoV-2 spike protein derived from the original Wuhan strain. TCRbeta CDR3 regions were sequenced with the immunoSEQ Assay. After extraction, genomic DNA underwent amplification by bias-controlled multiplex PCR, followed by high-throughput sequencing. The authors processed their data as follows. Collapsing and filtering of sequences were performed to quantify the absolute abundance of each unique TCRbeta CDR3 region. T cell fraction was estimated by normalization of TCRbeta template counts to usable DNA, with usable DNA being measured through amplification of reference genes present in all nucleated cells. Repertoire TCRs were annotated as SARS-CoV-2-specific by exact matching of V gene, CDR3 amino acid sequence and J gene to a known reactive TCR set. The reference SARS-CoV-2 TCR set came from MIRA and was filtered for enrichment in COVID-19-positive ImmuneCODE repertoires, removing public or cross-reactive TCRs. Using the MIRA antigens, annotated TCRs were further analysed by specific ORF or by position within an ORF. Breadth was defined as the number of annotated unique rearrangements divided by the total number of unique productive rearrangements, and depth was defined as the summed frequency of the annotated unique rearrangements. TCR breadth was compared between groups using two-sided Wilcoxon rank-sum tests. TCRdb took this table from immuneACCESS and kept in-frame rearrangements with V and J called. Such tables lack part of the clones; where checked against another copy, unresolved V genes explain under half of the gap, and the rest is unexplained. V and J calls and clone size are copied from that table; D and trimming were computed from the DNA. The sample has about 350,000 clones on record, more than 85% of them singletons. 5% of the sample comes from the top ten.

For this clone: The antigen it recognizes is unknown. Relative to the germline gene, one junction end is altered; a read error may explain this.

This receptor chain uses TRBV5-5 and TRBJ2-7; the D gene cannot be resolved reliably. Here the sequenced sample was peripheral blood, taken in a trial of Ad26.COV2.S vaccine versus placebo. This TCR came from a person aged 18-60 years who received the Ad26.COV2.S COVID-19 vaccine or a placebo. At the DNA level, the sequence is TGTGCCAGCAGCCCCTCCCACGAGCAGTACTTC. This encodes CASSPSHEQYF.